What follows is one T cell receptor (beta chain) and its context. Antigen: not known. This entry comes from a study of T cell responses to AZD1222 COVID-19 vaccine. Findings and caveats of the study: Nearly half of unique spike-specific TCRs reportedly avoided B.1.351 and B.1.1.7 mutated regions. Breadth and depth of Spike-specific TCRs rose after two AZD1222 doses. Vaccine-related CD4 TCRs covered spike, predominating at 160-218 and 743-854.

Using immunoSEQ multiplex PCR, the repertoire was profiled, and TCRdb retains in-frame clones only, with some absent. The table lists approximately 190,000 clones, about 94% of them singletons, with roughly 10% in the top ten. Sequencing used peripheral blood, obtained on day 0 of AZD1222 vaccination. This TCR was sampled from an adult in good health.

CDR3: CAFSEQGREKLFF. The DNA of the CDR3 is TGTGCCTTTTCCGAACAGGGTCGCGAAAAACTGTTTTTT. The chain combines TRBV30 with TRBJ1-4, with a possible D match to TRBD1 (6 bases). The ends were cut back, 7 bases at V and 8 bases at J, with 17 bases in the middle. Germline V CDR1 and CDR2: GTSNPN, SVGIG (reference sequence). The CDR3 contains 13 residues.